These 25 T cell receptor beta chains were sequenced from one sample in a study of T cells after yellow fever vaccination. TCRdb processed the 5' RACE reads anew with MiXCR; each CDR3 protein has one entry. The sample consists of hundreds of thousands of distinct CDR3 sequences, approximately 13% of them appearing once. This specimen consisted of PBMCs, obtained on the day of the yellow fever booster vaccination. These receptors came from a man aged 25 to 40 who received the YFV17D yellow fever vaccine.

This clonotype appeared a few times. The J gene is TRBJ1-5, the V gene TRBV6-1, with D possibly matching TRBD1 (5 bases). V was shortened by 7 bases and J by 5 bases, with 18 bases between the two germline ends. The CDR3 totals 15 residues. Germline V gives CDR1 MNHNS, CDR2 SASEGT. The CDR3 DNA follows: TGTGCCAGCACCCCCACCCTGGGGACCGATCAGCCCCAGCATTTT. This translates into CASTPTLGTDQPQHF.

The V and J genes are TRBV6-5 and TRBJ2-1, with D maybe TRBD1 (6 bases). The ends were cut back, 4 bases at V and 4 bases at J, with 8 bases in the middle. The CDR3 covers 13 residues. CDR1 is MNHEY, CDR2 SVGAGI, per germline. CDR3 region: CASSWGHYNEQFF. CDR3 DNA: TGTGCCAGCAGTTGGGGACATTACAATGAGCAGTTCTTC.

This clonotype was detected a few times. The rearrangement uses TRBV7-2 and TRBJ1-5; D call uncertain. Trimming removed 8 bases at V and 0 bases at J, with 8 bases between. The CDR3 loop spans 13 amino acids. The germline V gene encodes CDR1 SGHTA and CDR2 FQGNSA. CDR3 bases: TGTGCCAGCTCGGATAATAGCAATCAGCCCCAGCATTTT. Its translation is CASSDNSNQPQHF.

The chain links TRBV12-3 or TRBV12-4 to TRBJ2-4; 9 bases line up with TRBD1. This CDR3 contains 14 residues. V lost 9 bases, J lost 8 bases, and 11 bases stayed unmatched. The CDR3: CASSDRDREYIQYF. CDR3 DNA sequence: TGTGCCAGTTCAGACCGGGACAGGGAGTACATTCAGTACTTC.

This clonotype was seen a few times. The J gene is TRBJ2-3, the V gene TRBV7-9, with a weak D call TRBD1 (7 bases). The CDR3 consists of 16 residues. Germline assignment: CDR1 SEHNR and CDR2 FQNEAQ (reference sequence). Trimming left V 5 bases short and J 1 base short, with 16 bases between. CDR3 protein: CASSGRGQSGTDTQYF. The CDR3 region has the DNA TGTGCCAGCAGCGGGCGGGGACAGTCTGGCACAGATACGCAGTATTTT.

V and J are TRBV7-2 and TRBJ2-5, with D perhaps TRBD1 (5 bases). The CDR3 contains 14 residues. Germline lookup yields CDR1 SGHTA and CDR2 FQGNSA. V was trimmed by 3 bases and J by 3 bases, leaving 11 bases between them. The CDR3 DNA reads as TGTGCCAGCAGCTTGGCCAGGGAAAAAGAGACCCAGTACTTC. Translation: CASSLAREKETQYF.

The CDR3 region has the DNA TGTGCCAGCAGTTTATCCGGACAGTACTCTGGAAACACCATATATTTT. This gives the protein CASSLSGQYSGNTIYF. This sequence joins TRBV27 and TRBJ1-3, with TRBD1 as a possible D gene (6 bases). V was clipped by 0 bases and J by 0 bases, with 9 bases between them. Germline V CDR1 and CDR2: MNHEY, SMNVEV (reference sequence). The CDR3 covers 16 residues.

About this clonotype: It is unclear where the CDR3 begins or ends on the DNA, so no DNA is shown, and the CDR3 is as TCRdb lists it. CDR3 in amino acids: CASTFGSREDTQYF. The J gene is TRBJ2-3, the V gene TRBV5-5; the D call in the table, TRBD1, was not verified against the DNA. A total of 14 residues make up the CDR3, ends included. Germline assignment: CDR1 SGHKS and CDR2 YYEKEE (reference sequence).

This clonotype was counted a few times. CDR3 region: CASSPFTGGPNEQYF. CDR3 nucleotides: TGTGCCAGCAGCCCCTTTACGGGAGGGCCTAACGAGCAGTACTTC. The rearrangement joins TRBV4-2 to TRBJ2-7; 8 nucleotides line up with TRBD2. The CDR3 loop spans 15 amino acids. The V gene end was trimmed by 4 bases and the J gene end by 5 bases; junction bases not matched to a gene: 10. Germline V gene sequence: CDR1 LGHNA, CDR2 YNFKEQ.

The rearrangement links TRBV12-3 or TRBV12-4 to TRBJ2-7; 10 nucleotides line up with TRBD2. This CDR3 region has 14 residues. The V gene end was trimmed by 7 bases and the J gene end by 6 bases; junction bases not matched to a gene: 9. CDR3 DNA sequence: TGTGCCAGCACCTCTCTAGCGGGAGAAGGCGAGCAGTACTTC. Translation gives CASTSLAGEGEQYF.

The table lists this clonotype with a few counts. The junction departs from germline at one end; a sequencing error may be responsible. The chain carries TRBV12-3 or TRBV12-4 and TRBJ2-3; 9 bases agree with TRBD2. The CDR3 length is 14 residues. In nucleotides, the CDR3 is TGTGCCAGCAAGAGGGCTAGCGGGACAGATACGCATTATTTT. Its translation: CASKRASGTDTHYF.

The rearrangement uses TRBV20-1 and TRBJ1-4; D uncertain. Looked up from germline, CDR1 is DFQATT and CDR2 is SNEGSKA (reference sequence). The V end lost 6 bases, the J end lost 5 bases, and 16 bases lay between the germline ends. The CDR3 sequence is 14 residues long. CDR3 loop: CSAKSAGGNEKLFF. Here the CDR3 DNA reads TGCAGTGCCAAATCAGCGGGCGGGAATGAAAAACTGTTTTTT.

The chain carries TRBV4-3 and TRBJ1-6, with TRBD1 identical over 7 bases. V lost 3 bases to trimming and J lost 1 base; unmatched junction nucleotides: 6. Germline assignment: CDR1 LGHNA and CDR2 YSLEER. The CDR3 runs 17 residues. CDR3 bases: TGCGCCAGCAGCCAGCTAAAGGGGGCATCCTATAATTCACCCCTCCACTTT. Protein sequence: CASSQLKGASYNSPLHF.

This clonotype was seen more than once but under ten times. The genes are TRBV4-3 and TRBJ2-1, with TRBD2 matching over 8 bases. The CDR3 is 16 amino acids. The V gene's germline CDR1 is LGHNA and CDR2 YSLEER. Trimming cost V 4 bases and J 5 bases; bases outside gene matches: 10. In DNA, the CDR3 is TGCGCCAGCAGCCCCTGGGTTAGCGGGACTAACAATGAGCAGTTCTTC. It is translated as CASSPWVSGTNNEQFF.

This clonotype was detected a few times. This chain joins TRBV19 and TRBJ2-7; TRBD1 matches 9 bases. The CDR3 has 13 amino acids. The germline gives CDR1 LNHDA, CDR2 SQIVND (reference sequence). After removal of 6 bases from V and 10 bases from J, the junction contained 10 bases not matched to a gene. The chain's CDR3 is CASSYPGTGYQYF. The DNA for the CDR3 is TGTGCCAGTAGCTACCCCGGGACAGGGTACCAGTACTTC.

This clonotype was counted at least ten times. V gene TRBV19 combines with J gene TRBJ2-1; 10 nucleotides line up with TRBD1. Germline V gene lookup returns CDR1 LNHDA and CDR2 SQIVND (reference sequence). The CDR3 totals 14 residues. Trimming cost V 6 bases and J 4 bases; bases outside gene matches: 3. In DNA form, the CDR3 reads TGTGCCAGTAGGCCGGGACAGGGGTACAATGAGCAGTTCTTC. Amino acid sequence: CASRPGQGYNEQFF.

This chain connects TRBV7-2 to TRBJ2-7; possibly TRBD1 for D (6 bases). Germline V gene sequence: CDR1 SGHTA, CDR2 FQGNSA. The V and J ends lost 3 bases and 3 bases respectively, with 18 bases between them. This CDR3 is 16 amino acids long. CDR3 coding DNA: TGTGCCAGCAGCTTCAACCCCGGGGAAGGGGGCTACGAGCAGTACTTC. As protein: CASSFNPGEGGYEQYF.

This clonotype was counted many times. This chain connects TRBV29-1 to TRBJ2-5, with D perhaps matching TRBD2 (5 bases). The CDR3 contains 13 residues. The V gene's germline CDR1 is SQVTM and CDR2 ANQGSEA. V lost 7 bases and J lost 4, with 16 bases in between. CDR3 amino acids: CSASGSYGETQYF. The CDR3 DNA sequence: TGCAGCGCCTCGGGAAGCTATGGAGAGACCCAGTACTTC.

This sequence joins TRBV9 and TRBJ2-5; no firm D call. The CDR3 totals 14 residues. CDR1 and CDR2 from the germline V gene are SGDLS and YYNGEE. V was pared by 0 bases and J by 1 base, with 7 bases between. CDR3 nucleotide sequence: TGTGCCAGCAGCGTAGGCGCTACCCAAGAGACCCAGTACTTC. The encoded protein is CASSVGATQETQYF. Together with reference TRBV9 and TRBJ2-5, the CDR3 gives the full variable domain: DSGVTQTPKHLITATGQRVTLRCSPRSGDLSVYWYQQSLDQGLQFLIQYYNGEERAKGNILERFSAQQFPDLHSELNLSSLELGDSALYFCASSVGATQETQYFGPGTRLLVL.

The chain couples TRBV4-3 to TRBJ2-1; the match to TRBD2 covers 12 bases. Germline V gene sequence: CDR1 LGHNA, CDR2 YSLEER. V was pared by 0 bases and J by 3 bases, with 3 bases of the junction left unmatched. The CDR3 consists of 17 residues. CDR3 nucleotide sequence: TGCGCCAGCAGCCAAGAGACTAGCGGGAGACACTACAATGAGCAGTTCTTC. It translates to CASSQETSGRHYNEQFF.

J is TRBJ2-1 and V is TRBV3-1, with 9 positions matching TRBD1. Germline V CDR1 and CDR2: LGHDT, YNNKEL (reference sequence). The CDR3 runs to 21 residues. J lost 0 bases, V lost 1 base, and 16 bases had no gene match. CDR3 bases: TGTGCCAGCAGCCAAGGGCCGGGACAGGGTTCTTGGATCCACTCCTACAATGAGCAGTTCTTC. Translated: CASSQGPGQGSWIHSYNEQFF.

This clonotype has only a few counts. The chain is built from TRBV20-1 and TRBJ2-3; a weak D match, TRBD2 (5 bases). There are 15 residues in the CDR3. Trimming removed 0 bases at V and 3 bases at J, with 13 bases between. Germline CDR1 DFQATT, CDR2 SNEGSKA (reference sequence). The CDR3 DNA is TGCAGTGCTAGAGATCCTAATGGCGGGACAGATACGCAGTATTTT. It specifies CSARDPNGGTDTQYF.

This clonotype was detected a few times. V and J are TRBV7-2 and TRBJ2-1, with TRBD2 matching 7 bases. The V gene's germline CDR1 is SGHTA and CDR2 FQGNSA. The CDR3 is 13 amino acids. The V gene end was trimmed by 5 bases and the J gene end by 6 bases; junction bases not matched to a gene: 4. The CDR3 loop is CASSRDYGNEQFF. In nucleotides, the CDR3 is TGTGCCAGCAGCCGGGACTACGGCAATGAGCAGTTCTTC.

This clonotype was observed at least ten times. The gene calls are TRBV11-2 and TRBJ2-3; the D gene is possibly TRBD1 (6 bases). Germline V gives CDR1 SGHAT, CDR2 FQNNGV. Trimming took 3 bases from V and 2 from J, leaving 9 bases between them. The CDR3 has 14 amino acids. In DNA, the CDR3 is TGTGCCAGCAGCTTTGGACAGTTCACAGATACGCAGTATTTT. It encodes CASSFGQFTDTQYF.

This clonotype was counted only a few times. J is TRBJ2-1 and V is TRBV4-2; TRBD2 agrees at 8 bases. Germline CDR1 reads LGHNA; CDR2 reads YNFKEQ. J lost 9 bases, V lost 4 bases, and 8 bases had no gene match. This CDR3 is 14 amino acids long. The CDR3 sequence: CASSLTGTSAEQFF. In DNA form, the CDR3 reads TGTGCCAGCAGCCTTACCGGGACTAGTGCTGAGCAGTTCTTC.